This TCR beta chain was recorded in a study of blood T cell repertoires in COVID-19. Across the whole study: Italy, Spain and the United States were the sources of the convalescent and acute COVID-19 samples. Nucleic acid was either cDNA or gDNA, and it came from T cells, B-cell-depleted T cells, or PBMCs.

Seattle patients were enrolled while actively infected and followed longitudinally. Methods used by the authors: Reference gene primer amplification gave nucleated cell count estimates. This table comes from immunoSEQ multiplex PCR, and its TCRdb copy is limited to in-frame clones, with some not included. That table gives V, J and clone size, and the DNA gave D and trimming. Among around 200,000 clones listed, 75% to 85% were seen once. This sequence originates from a middle-aged woman with COVID-19, enrolled during active disease. The sequenced sample consisted of peripheral blood.

The CDR3 nucleotides are TGTGCCACCAGTGGGGCAGGGTCGACAGATACGCAGTATTTT. It yields the protein CATSGAGSTDTQYF. This chain links TRBV24-1 with TRBJ2-3; weak D call: TRBD1 (5 bases). Germline assignment: CDR1 KGHDR and CDR2 SFDVKD. Trimming shortened V by 5 bases and J by 3 bases, and 11 bases separated the two germline ends. CDR3 length: 14 residues.